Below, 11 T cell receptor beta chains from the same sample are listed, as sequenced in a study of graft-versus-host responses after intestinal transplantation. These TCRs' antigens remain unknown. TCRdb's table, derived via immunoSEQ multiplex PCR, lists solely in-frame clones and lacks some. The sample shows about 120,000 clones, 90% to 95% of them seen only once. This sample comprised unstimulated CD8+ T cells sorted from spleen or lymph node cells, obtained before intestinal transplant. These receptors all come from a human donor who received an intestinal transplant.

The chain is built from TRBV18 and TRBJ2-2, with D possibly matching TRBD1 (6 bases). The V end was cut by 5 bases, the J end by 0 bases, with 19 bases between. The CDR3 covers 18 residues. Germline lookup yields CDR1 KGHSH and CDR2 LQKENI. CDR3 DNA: TGTGCCAGCTCATCAAAATCAGGACAGTTGTCGAACACCGGGGAGCTGTTTTTT. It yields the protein CASSSKSGQLSNTGELFF.

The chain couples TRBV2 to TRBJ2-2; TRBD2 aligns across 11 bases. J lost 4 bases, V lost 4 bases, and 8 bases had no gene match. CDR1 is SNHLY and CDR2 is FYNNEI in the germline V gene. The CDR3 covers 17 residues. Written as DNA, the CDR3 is TGTGCCAGCAGTGGAACTAGCGGGAGAATGATCACCGGGGAGCTGTTTTTT. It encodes CASSGTSGRMITGELFF. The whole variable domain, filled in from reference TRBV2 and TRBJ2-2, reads EPEVTQTPSHQVTQMGQEVILRCVPISNHLYFYWYRQILGQKVEFLVSFYNNEISEKSEIFDDQFSVERPDGSNFTLKIRSTKLEDSAMYFCASSGTSGRMITGELFFGEGSRLTVL.

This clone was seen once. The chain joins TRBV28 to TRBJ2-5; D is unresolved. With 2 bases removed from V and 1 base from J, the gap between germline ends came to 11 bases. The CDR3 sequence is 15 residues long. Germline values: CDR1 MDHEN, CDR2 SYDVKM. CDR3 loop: CASSLEAEPQETQYF. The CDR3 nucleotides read TGTGCCAGCAGTTTAGAGGCGGAGCCCCAAGAGACCCAGTACTTC.

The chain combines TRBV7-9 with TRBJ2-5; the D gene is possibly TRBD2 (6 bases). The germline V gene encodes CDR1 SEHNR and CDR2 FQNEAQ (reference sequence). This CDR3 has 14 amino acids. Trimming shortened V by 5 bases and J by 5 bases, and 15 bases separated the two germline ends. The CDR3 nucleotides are TGTGCCAGCAGCCCCGGGATGGGGAGGGAGACCCAGTACTTC. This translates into CASSPGMGRETQYF.

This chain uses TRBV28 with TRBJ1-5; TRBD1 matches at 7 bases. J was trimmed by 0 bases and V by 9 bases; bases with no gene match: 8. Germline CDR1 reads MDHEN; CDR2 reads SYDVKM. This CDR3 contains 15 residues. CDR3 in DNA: TGTGCCAGTACGACAGGGTTTATTAGCAATCAGCCCCAGCATTTT. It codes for CASTTGFISNQPQHF. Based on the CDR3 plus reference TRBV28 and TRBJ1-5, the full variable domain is DVKVTQSSRYLVKRTGEKVFLECVQDMDHENMFWYRQDPGLGLRLIYFSYDVKMKEKGDIPEGYSVSREKKERFSLILESASTNQTSMYLCASTTGFISNQPQHFGDGTRLSIL.

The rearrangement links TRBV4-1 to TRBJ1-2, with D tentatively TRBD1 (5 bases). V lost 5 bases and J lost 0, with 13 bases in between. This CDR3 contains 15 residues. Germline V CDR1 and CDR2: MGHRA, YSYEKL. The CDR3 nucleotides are TGCGCCAGCAGCTATCCGGGACGGACTAACTATGGCTACACCTTC. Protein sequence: CASSYPGRTNYGYTF.

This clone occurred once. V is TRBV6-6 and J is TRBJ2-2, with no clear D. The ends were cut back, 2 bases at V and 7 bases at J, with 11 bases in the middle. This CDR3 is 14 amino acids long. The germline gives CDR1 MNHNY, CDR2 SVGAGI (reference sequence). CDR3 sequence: CASSYRVVGGELFF. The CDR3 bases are TGTGCCAGCAGTTACAGGGTAGTCGGCGGGGAGCTGTTTTTT.

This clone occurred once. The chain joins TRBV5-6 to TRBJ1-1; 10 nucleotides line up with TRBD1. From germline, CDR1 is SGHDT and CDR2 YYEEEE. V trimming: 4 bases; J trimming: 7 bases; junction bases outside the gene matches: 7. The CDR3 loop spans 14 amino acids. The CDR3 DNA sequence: TGTGCCAGCAGCCCGGGACAGGGGATGTATGAAGCTTTCTTT. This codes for CASSPGQGMYEAFF.

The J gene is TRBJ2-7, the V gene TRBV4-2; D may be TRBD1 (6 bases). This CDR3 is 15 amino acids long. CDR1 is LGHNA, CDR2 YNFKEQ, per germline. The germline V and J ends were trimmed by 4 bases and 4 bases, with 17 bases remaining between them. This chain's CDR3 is CASSPISGTPYEQYF. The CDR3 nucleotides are TGTGCCAGCAGCCCCATCTCCGGGACACCGTACGAGCAGTACTTC.

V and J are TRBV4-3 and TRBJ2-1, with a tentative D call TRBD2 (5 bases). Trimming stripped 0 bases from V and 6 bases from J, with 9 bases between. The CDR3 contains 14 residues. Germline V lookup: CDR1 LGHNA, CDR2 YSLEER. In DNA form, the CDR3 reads TGCGCCAGCAGCCAAGAGGAGGTAGGCAATGAGCAGTTCTTC. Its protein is CASSQEEVGNEQFF.

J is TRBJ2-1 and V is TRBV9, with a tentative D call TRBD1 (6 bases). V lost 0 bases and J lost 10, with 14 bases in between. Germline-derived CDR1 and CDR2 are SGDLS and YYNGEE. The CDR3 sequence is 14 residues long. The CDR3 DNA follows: TGTGCCAGCAGCGTAGGGACAGACCCTCTAGAGCAGTTCTTC. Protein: CASSVGTDPLEQFF.